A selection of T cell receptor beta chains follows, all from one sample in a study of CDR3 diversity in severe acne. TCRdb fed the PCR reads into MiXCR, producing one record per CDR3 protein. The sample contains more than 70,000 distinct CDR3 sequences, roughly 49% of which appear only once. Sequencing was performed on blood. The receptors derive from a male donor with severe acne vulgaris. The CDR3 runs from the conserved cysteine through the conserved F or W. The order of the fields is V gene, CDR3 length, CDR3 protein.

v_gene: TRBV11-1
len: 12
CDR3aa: CATGRGNYEQYF

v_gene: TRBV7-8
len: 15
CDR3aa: CASSLDDRLNTEAVF

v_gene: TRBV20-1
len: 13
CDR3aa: CSVVGRVNTEAFF

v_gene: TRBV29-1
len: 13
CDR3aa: CSVEDPAGSPLHF

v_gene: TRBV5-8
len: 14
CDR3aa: CASSSGQGLYGYTF

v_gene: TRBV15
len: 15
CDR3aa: CATSRGTATNYGYTF

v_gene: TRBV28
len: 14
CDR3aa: CASSLERGYQPQHF

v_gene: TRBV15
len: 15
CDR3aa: CATSSLELRRYEQYF

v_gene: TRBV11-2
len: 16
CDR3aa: CASSPHFTGGDYGYTF

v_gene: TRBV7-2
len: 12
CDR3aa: CASSGETGVQYF

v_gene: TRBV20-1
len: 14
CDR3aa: CSARDRRANTEAFF

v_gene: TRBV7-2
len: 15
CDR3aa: CASSQFSGVTGELFF

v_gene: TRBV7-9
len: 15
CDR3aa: CASSLGGGYSYEQYF

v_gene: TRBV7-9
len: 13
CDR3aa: CASSSHSGSEQYF

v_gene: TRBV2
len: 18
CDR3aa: CASSEARGGEAPNEKLFF

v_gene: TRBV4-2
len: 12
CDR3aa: CASSQGIRGAFF

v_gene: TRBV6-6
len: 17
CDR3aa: CASSYSTAGDGYNEQFF

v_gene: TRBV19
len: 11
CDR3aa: CARSSGHEQFF

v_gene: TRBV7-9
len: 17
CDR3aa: CASSSTTGTGGRYEQYF

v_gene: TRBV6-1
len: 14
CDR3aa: CASSWGLSNTEAFF

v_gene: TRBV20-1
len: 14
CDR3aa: CSAGTSGRGDTQSF

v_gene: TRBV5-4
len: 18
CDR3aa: CASSLAGTSGRGAYEQYF

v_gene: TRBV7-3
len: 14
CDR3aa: CASSLRGAGETQYF

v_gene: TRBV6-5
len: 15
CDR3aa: CASRISTGINSPLHF

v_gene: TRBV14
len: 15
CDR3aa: CASSRLGATYNEQFF

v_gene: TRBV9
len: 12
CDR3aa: CATRGTFREQYF

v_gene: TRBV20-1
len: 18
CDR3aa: CSARDPLLAGGHTGELVF